Below, 16 T cell receptor beta chains from the same sample are listed, as sequenced in a study of T cell changes during pregnancy in multiple sclerosis. Produced via immunoSEQ multiplex PCR; TCRdb's table is partial and in-frame only. The table has 90,000 to 120,000 clones, 85% to 95% seen once; the top ten hold just under 0.8%. The specimen was peripheral blood, collected in the third trimester of pregnancy. The receptors were gathered from a female donor in good health, enrolled as a control in a pregnancy study.

V is TRBV7-3 and J is TRBJ2-3; tentatively, D is TRBD1 (6 bases). Trimming left V 5 bases short and J 2 bases short, with 14 bases between. The CDR3 consists of 15 residues. Germline values: CDR1 SGHTA, CDR2 FQGTGA. In nucleotides, the CDR3 is TGTGCCAGCAGCAAGGACAGCCACTTCACAGATACGCAGTATTTT. Translated: CASSKDSHFTDTQYF.

The chain couples TRBV15 to TRBJ1-5, with D maybe TRBD1 (5 bases). Between the trimmed V and J ends, which lost 0 bases and 7 bases, there was a span of 13 bases. The germline V gene has CDR1 LNHNV and CDR2 YYDKDF (reference sequence). The CDR3 extends over 15 amino acids. As DNA, the CDR3 is TGTGCCACCAGCAGAGAGCAAGGGGTCGGACAGCCCCAGCATTTT. Its protein product is CATSREQGVGQPQHF.

This clone appeared once. The chain has TRBV6-5 and TRBJ1-6; D ambiguous. Germline lookup yields CDR1 MNHEY and CDR2 SVGAGI. The CDR3 extends over 13 amino acids. The V end was cut by 4 bases, the J end by 6 bases, with 7 bases between. This CDR3 reads CASSSESNSPLHF. The CDR3 bases are TGTGCCAGCAGTTCGGAGAGTAATTCACCCCTCCACTTT.

This sequence joins TRBV7-8 and TRBJ2-3, with a weak D call TRBD1 (7 bases). The CDR3 contains 12 residues. Germline V gene lookup returns CDR1 SGHVS and CDR2 FQNEAQ. Trimming removed 5 bases at V and 6 bases at J, with 9 bases between. CDR3 sequence: CASSPGGDTQYF. CDR3 DNA sequence: TGTGCCAGCAGCCCAGGGGGGGATACGCAGTATTTT.

The J gene is TRBJ2-3, the V gene TRBV6-1; D is uncertain. Germline CDR1 reads MNHNS; CDR2 reads SASEGT. CDR3 length: 14 amino acids. The V end lost 1 base, the J end lost 4 bases, and 9 bases lay between the germline ends. The CDR3 DNA follows: TGTGCCAGCAGTGAAGATAGGCGGTCAGATACGCAGTATTTT. The encoded protein is CASSEDRRSDTQYF.

This chain uses TRBV11-1 with TRBJ2-5; possibly TRBD1 for D (6 bases). Trimming removed 5 bases from V and 5 bases from J, with 9 bases in between. Germline CDR1 SGHAT, CDR2 FQDESV (reference sequence). This CDR3 is 12 amino acids long. DNA for the CDR3: TGTGCCAGCAGCGCCCAGGGGGAGACCCAGTACTTC. Translated, it gives CASSAQGETQYF.

This clone was observed a single time. The rearrangement joins TRBV2 to TRBJ1-5; 7 bases are a match to TRBD1. CDR1 is SNHLY and CDR2 is FYNNEI in the germline V gene. The CDR3 is made up of 13 amino acids. V shed 3 bases, J shed 9 bases, and the junction held 5 bases outside the gene matches. As DNA, the CDR3 is TGTGCCAGCAGTGAGGGGCAGGGGGTGCCCCAGCATTTT. As protein: CASSEGQGVPQHF.

This chain links TRBV2 with TRBJ1-1; 9 nucleotides agree with TRBD1. Germline loops: CDR1 SNHLY, CDR2 FYNNEI. This CDR3 comprises 15 residues. Unmatched junction bases numbered 15, after V lost 6 bases and J lost 10 bases. CDR3 in DNA: TGTGCCAGCAGCCCTGGGTTACAGGGGGCGGGGGGAGCTTTCTTT. It yields the protein CASSPGLQGAGGAFF.

This clone was seen just once. J is TRBJ1-1 and V is TRBV5-6, with 8 nucleotides matching TRBD1. Germline V gene sequence: CDR1 SGHDT, CDR2 YYEEEE. The CDR3 is 15 residues long. After removal of 4 bases from V and 0 bases from J, the junction contained 5 bases not matched to a gene. CDR3 amino acids: CASSPGTGMNTEAFF. The CDR3 DNA reads TGTGCCAGCAGCCCCGGGACAGGTATGAACACTGAAGCTTTCTTT. Filled out from reference TRBV5-6 and TRBJ1-1, the complete variable domain reads DAGVTQSPTHLIKTRGQQVTLRCSPKSGHDTVSWYQQALGQGPQFIFQYYEEEERQRGNFPDRFSGHQFPNYSSELNVNALLLGDSALYLCASSPGTGMNTEAFFGQGTRLTVV.

The genes are TRBV7-9 and TRBJ1-4; D is possibly TRBD1 (6 bases). V was clipped by 5 bases and J by 4 bases, with 14 bases between them. Germline CDR1 SEHNR, CDR2 FQNEAQ (reference sequence). The CDR3 is 15 amino acids. The CDR3 region has the DNA TGTGCCAGCAGCGCAGGGGATCGGGGTAATGAAAAACTGTTTTTT. This translates into CASSAGDRGNEKLFF.

The chain has TRBV11-3 and TRBJ2-3; 7 nucleotides line up with TRBD1. Germline CDR1 and CDR2: SGHNT and YENEEA. The CDR3 totals 13 residues. V gave up 8 bases and J gave up 4 bases; unmatched junction bases: 6. The CDR3 spells CASGNRGSDTQYF. The CDR3 DNA reads TGTGCCAGCGGCAACAGGGGTTCAGATACGCAGTATTTT.

The V call is TRBV7-2, the J call TRBJ1-2; a weak D match, TRBD1 (6 bases). The CDR3 contains 14 residues. Trimming removed 10 bases from V and 1 base from J, with 16 bases in between. Germline values: CDR1 SGHTA, CDR2 FQGNSA. The CDR3 here is CATKPGGHNYGYTF. Here the CDR3 DNA reads TGTGCCACAAAACCGGGGGGGCATAACTATGGCTACACCTTC.

This rearrangement joins TRBV7-2 to TRBJ2-7; D perhaps matches TRBD1 (6 bases). Germline-derived CDR1 and CDR2 are SGHTA and FQGNSA. The CDR3 runs to 16 residues. V was shortened by 4 bases and J by 0 bases, with 16 bases between the two germline ends. CDR3 coding DNA: TGTGCCAGCAGCTCCGCAGGGGCCGCCAGCTCCTACGAGCAGTACTTC. Encoded protein: CASSSAGAASSYEQYF. The full variable domain, in which reference TRBV7-2 and TRBJ2-7 provide the parts outside the CDR3, is GAGVSQSPSNKVTEKGKDVELRCDPISGHTALYWYRQSLGQGLEFLIYFQGNSAPDKSGLPSDRFSAERTGGSVSTLTIQRTQQEDSAVYLCASSSAGAASSYEQYFGPGTRLTVT.

V is TRBV4-2 and J is TRBJ1-3, with a possible D match to TRBD1 (6 bases). The CDR3 has 18 residues. Germline assignment: CDR1 LGHNA and CDR2 YNFKEQ. Trimming stripped 2 bases from V and 0 bases from J, with 17 bases between. The CDR3 nucleotides read TGTGCCAGCAGCCAATTAGGACGACAGGCCAGCTCTGGAAACACCATATATTTT. Translating gives CASSQLGRQASSGNTIYF.

V is TRBV27 and J is TRBJ2-7; TRBD1 aligns across 8 bases. Germline values: CDR1 MNHEY, CDR2 SMNVEV (reference sequence). Trimming at V came to 5 bases and at J to 3 bases, leaving 6 bases not matched to a gene. This CDR3 contains 14 residues. The DNA of the CDR3 is TGTGCCAGCAGTATTCAGGGGGCGAGCTACGAGCAGTACTTC. It translates to CASSIQGASYEQYF.

The V gene is TRBV7-3, the J gene TRBJ2-2; D is ambiguous. V was shortened by 1 base and J by 6 bases, with 9 bases between the two germline ends. The CDR3 loop spans 14 amino acids. Germline V lookup: CDR1 SGHTA, CDR2 FQGTGA. The CDR3 loop is CASSLNEAAGELFF. CDR3 nucleotide sequence: TGTGCCAGCAGCTTAAATGAGGCGGCCGGGGAGCTGTTTTTT.